This T cell receptor beta chain was captured by sequencing in a study of Ad26.COV2.S vaccination and SARS-CoV-2 variants. Study summary: Intramuscular Ad26.COV2.S at 5x10^10 or 1x10^11 viral particles. Study-wide points: In vaccinated individuals, spike-specific CD8+ and CD4+ T cell responses reportedly displayed substantial breadth.

The CDR3 loop spans 13 amino acids. V was trimmed by 5 bases and J by 4 bases, leaving 11 bases between them. CDR1 and CDR2 from the germline V gene are SQVTM and ANQGSEA. Data came from immunoSEQ multiplex PCR; TCRdb stores just in-frame clones and leaves some out. The data show around 400,000 clones, 89% seen once. A remark on this clone: As yet, its antigen is unknown.

As to treatment: around 19 received Ad26.COV2.S at low or high dose, single or two shots; about 5 received placebo; per-sample allocation not given. All samples were drawn on day 63, counting from the first vaccine or placebo injection. The administered vaccine (an Ad26 vector) expressed Wuhan-strain SARS-CoV-2 spike. The sequenced sample was peripheral blood, obtained in a trial of Ad26.COV2.S vaccine versus placebo. The chain is built from TRBV29-1 and TRBJ2-2; D tentatively reads TRBD1 or TRBD2 (5 bases each). The source is a person between 18 and 65 years old who received the Ad26.COV2.S COVID-19 vaccine or a placebo. CDR3 coding DNA: TGCAGCGTTAGGGCAGGGACCACCGGGGAGCTGTTTTTT. Its protein product is CSVRAGTTGELFF.